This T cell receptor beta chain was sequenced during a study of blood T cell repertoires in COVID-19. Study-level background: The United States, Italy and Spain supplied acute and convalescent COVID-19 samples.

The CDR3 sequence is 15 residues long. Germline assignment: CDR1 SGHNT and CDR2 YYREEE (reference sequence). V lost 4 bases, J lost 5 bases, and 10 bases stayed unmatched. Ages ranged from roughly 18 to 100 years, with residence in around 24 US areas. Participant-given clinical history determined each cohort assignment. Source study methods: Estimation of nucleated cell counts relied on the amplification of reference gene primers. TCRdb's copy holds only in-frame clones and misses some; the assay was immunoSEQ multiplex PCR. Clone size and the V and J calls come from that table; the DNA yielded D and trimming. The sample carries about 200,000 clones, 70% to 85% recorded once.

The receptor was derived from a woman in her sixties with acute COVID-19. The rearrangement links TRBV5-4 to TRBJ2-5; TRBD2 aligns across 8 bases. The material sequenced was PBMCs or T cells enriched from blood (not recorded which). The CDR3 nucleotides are TGTGCCAGCAGCCTCCCGGGGGGGCGCGGGGAGACCCAGTACTTC. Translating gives CASSLPGGRGETQYF.